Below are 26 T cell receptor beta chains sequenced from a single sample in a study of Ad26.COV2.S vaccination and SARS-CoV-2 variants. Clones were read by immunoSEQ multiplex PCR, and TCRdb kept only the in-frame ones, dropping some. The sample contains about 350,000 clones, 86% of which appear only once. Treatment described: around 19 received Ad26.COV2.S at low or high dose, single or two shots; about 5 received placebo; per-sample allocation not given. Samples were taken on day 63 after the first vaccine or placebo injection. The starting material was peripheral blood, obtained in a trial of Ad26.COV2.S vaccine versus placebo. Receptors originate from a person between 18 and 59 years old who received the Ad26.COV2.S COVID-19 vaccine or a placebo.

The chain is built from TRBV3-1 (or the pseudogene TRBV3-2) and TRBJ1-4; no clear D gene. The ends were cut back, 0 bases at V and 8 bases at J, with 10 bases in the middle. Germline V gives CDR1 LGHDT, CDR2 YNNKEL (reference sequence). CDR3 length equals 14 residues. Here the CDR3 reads CASSQEGSLEKLFF. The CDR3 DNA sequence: TGTGCCAGCAGCCAAGAGGGAAGTTTGGAAAAACTGTTTTTT.

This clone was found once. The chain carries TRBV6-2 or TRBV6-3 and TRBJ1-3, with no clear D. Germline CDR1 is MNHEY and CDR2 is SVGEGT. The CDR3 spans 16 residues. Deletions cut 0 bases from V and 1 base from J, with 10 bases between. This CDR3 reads CASSYSTGKSGNTIYF. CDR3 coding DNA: TGTGCCAGCAGTTACTCGACCGGGAAGTCTGGAAACACCATATATTTT.

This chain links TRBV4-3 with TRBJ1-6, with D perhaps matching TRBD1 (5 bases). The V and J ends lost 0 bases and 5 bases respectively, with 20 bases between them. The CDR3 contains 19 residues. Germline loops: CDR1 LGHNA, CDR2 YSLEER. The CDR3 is CASSQDLPSLGGDNSPLHF. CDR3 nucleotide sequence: TGCGCCAGCAGCCAAGATCTGCCTTCCTTAGGAGGGGATAATTCACCCCTCCACTTT.

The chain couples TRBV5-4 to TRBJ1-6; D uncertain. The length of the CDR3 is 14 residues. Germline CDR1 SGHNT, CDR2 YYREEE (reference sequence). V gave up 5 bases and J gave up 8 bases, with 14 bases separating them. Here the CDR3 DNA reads TGTGCCAGCAGGGAGACCCTGGCGGATTCACCCCTCCACTTT. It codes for CASRETLADSPLHF.

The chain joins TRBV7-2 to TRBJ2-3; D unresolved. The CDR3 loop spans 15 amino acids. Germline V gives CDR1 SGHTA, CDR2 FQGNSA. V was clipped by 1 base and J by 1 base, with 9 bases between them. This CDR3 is CASSLDPGGTDTQYF. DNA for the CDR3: TGTGCCAGCAGCTTAGATCCGGGTGGCACAGATACGCAGTATTTT.

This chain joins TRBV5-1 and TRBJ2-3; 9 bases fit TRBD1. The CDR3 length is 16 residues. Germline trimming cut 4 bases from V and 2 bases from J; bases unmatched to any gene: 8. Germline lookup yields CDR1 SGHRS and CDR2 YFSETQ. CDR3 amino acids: CASSTGTGRSTDTQYF. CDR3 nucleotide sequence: TGCGCCAGCAGCACAGGGACAGGGCGGTCCACAGATACGCAGTATTTT.

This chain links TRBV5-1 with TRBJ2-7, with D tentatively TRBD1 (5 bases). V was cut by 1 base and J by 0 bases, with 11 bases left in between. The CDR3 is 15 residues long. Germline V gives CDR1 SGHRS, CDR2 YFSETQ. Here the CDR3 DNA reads TGCGCCAGCAGCTTGTGGCAGGGCCTCTCCTACGAGCAGTACTTC. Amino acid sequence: CASSLWQGLSYEQYF.

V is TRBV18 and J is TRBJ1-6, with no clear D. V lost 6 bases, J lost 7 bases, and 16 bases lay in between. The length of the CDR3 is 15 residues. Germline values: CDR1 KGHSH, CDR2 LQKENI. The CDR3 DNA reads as TGTGCCAGCTCCAACTTGCGGACCGAGAATTCACCCCTCCACTTT. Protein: CASSNLRTENSPLHF.

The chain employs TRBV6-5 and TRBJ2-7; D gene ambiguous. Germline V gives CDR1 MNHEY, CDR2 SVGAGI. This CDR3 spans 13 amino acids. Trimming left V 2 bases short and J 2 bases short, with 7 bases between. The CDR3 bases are TGTGCCAGCAGTTACGACGGAACCTACGAGCAGTACTTC. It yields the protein CASSYDGTYEQYF.

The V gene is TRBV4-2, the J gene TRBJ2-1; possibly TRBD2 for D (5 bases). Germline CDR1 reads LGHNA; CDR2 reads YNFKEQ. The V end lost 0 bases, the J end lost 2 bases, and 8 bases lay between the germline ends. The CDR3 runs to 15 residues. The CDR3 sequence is CASSQELEAYNEQFF. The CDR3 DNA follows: TGTGCCAGCAGCCAAGAACTAGAGGCCTACAATGAGCAGTTCTTC.

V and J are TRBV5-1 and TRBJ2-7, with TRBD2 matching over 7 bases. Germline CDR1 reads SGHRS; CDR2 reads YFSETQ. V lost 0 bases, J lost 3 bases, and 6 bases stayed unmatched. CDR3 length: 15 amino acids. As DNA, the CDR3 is TGCGCCAGCAGCTTGGGCGGACTAGATCTCTACGAGCAGTACTTC. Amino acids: CASSLGGLDLYEQYF.

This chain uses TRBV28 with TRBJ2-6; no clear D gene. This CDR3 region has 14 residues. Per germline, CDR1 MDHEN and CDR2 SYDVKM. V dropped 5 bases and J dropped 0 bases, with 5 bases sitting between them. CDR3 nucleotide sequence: TGTGCCAGCAGTCCGGGCTCTGGGGCCAACGTCCTGACTTTC. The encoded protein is CASSPGSGANVLTF.

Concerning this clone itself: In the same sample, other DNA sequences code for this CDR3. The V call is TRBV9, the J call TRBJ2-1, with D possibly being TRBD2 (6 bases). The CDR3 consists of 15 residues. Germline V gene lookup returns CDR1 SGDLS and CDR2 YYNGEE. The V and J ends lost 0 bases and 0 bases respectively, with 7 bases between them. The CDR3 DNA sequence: TGTGCCAGCAGCGTAGGGAGGGGCTCCTACAATGAGCAGTTCTTC. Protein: CASSVGRGSYNEQFF.

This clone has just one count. For the CDR3, the DNA is TGTGCCAGCAGTGTCGGGGGGACCCGCTACAATGAGCAGTTCTTC. The encoded protein is CASSVGGTRYNEQFF. The rearrangement joins TRBV6-2 or TRBV6-3 to TRBJ2-1; 7 bases fit TRBD2. Per the germline V gene, CDR1 is MNHEY and CDR2 is SVGEGT. The CDR3 consists of 15 residues. Trimming took 5 bases from V and 3 from J; bases not matched to a gene: 7.

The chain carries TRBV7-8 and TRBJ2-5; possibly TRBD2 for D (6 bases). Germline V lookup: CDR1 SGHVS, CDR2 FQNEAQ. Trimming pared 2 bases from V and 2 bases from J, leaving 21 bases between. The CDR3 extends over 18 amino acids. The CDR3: CASSLPTGWRGGQETQYF. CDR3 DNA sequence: TGTGCCAGCAGCTTACCGACGGGGTGGCGGGGTGGTCAAGAGACCCAGTACTTC.

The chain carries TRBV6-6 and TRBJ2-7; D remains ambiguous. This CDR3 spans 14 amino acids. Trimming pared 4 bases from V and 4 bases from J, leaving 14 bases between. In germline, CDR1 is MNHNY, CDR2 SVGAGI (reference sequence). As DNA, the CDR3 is TGTGCCAGCAGTTTTAGGACCCTCTCTTACGAGCAGTACTTC. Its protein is CASSFRTLSYEQYF.

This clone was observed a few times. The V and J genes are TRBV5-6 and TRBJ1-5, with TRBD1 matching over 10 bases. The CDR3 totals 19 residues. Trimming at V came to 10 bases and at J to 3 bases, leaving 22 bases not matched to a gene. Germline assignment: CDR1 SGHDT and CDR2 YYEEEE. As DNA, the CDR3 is TGTGCCCTCCCCTTGAAGTTCCGGGACAGGGGCCTCTTCAATCAGCCCCAGCATTTT. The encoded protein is CALPLKFRDRGLFNQPQHF.

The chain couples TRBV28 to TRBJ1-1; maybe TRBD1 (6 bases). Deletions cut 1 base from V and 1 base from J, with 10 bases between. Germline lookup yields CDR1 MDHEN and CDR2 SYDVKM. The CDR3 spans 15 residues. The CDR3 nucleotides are TGTGCCAGCAGTTTATTCGTACAGGGGAACACTGAAGCTTTCTTT. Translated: CASSLFVQGNTEAFF. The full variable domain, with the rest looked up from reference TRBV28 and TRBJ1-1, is DVKVTQSSRYLVKRTGEKVFLECVQDMDHENMFWYRQDPGLGLRLIYFSYDVKMKEKGDIPEGYSVSREKKERFSLILESASTNQTSMYLCASSLFVQGNTEAFFGQGTRLTVV.

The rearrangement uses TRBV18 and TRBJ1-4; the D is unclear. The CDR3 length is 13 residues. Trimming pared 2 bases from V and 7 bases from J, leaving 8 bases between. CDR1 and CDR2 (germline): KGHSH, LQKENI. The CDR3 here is CASSPSSGEKLFF. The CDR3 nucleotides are TGTGCCAGCTCACCATCGTCAGGTGAAAAACTGTTTTTT.

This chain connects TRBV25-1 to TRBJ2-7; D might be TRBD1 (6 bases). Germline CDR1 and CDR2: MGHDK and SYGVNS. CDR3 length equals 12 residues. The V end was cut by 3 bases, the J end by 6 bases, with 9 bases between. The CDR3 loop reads CASSDQGFEQYF. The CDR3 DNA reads TGTGCCAGCAGTGACCAGGGGTTCGAGCAGTACTTC.

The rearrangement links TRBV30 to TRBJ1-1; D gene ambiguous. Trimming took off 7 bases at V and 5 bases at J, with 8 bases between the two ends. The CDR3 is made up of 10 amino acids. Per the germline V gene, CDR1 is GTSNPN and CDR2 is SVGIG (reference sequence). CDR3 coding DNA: TGTGCCTCACAACGGACTGAAGCTTTCTTT. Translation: CASQRTEAFF.

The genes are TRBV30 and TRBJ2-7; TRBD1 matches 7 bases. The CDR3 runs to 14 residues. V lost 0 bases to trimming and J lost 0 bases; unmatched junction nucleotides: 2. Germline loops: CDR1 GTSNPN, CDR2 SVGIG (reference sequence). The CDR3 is CAWSVPGGSYEQYF. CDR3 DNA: TGTGCCTGGAGTGTACCAGGGGGCTCCTACGAGCAGTACTTC.

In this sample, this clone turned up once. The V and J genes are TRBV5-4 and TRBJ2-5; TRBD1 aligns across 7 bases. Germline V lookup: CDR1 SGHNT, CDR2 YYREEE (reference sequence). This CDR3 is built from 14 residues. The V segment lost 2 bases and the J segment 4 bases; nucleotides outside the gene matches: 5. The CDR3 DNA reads TGTGCCAGCAGCTTCTCTCACAGGGGAGAGACCCAGTACTTC. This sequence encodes CASSFSHRGETQYF.

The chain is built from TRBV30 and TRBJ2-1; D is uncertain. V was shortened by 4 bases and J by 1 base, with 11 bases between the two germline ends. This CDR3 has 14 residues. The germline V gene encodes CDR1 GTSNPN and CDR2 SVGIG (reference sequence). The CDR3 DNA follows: TGTGCCTGGACCCTAGTGCTATCCTACAATGAGCAGTTCTTC. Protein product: CAWTLVLSYNEQFF.

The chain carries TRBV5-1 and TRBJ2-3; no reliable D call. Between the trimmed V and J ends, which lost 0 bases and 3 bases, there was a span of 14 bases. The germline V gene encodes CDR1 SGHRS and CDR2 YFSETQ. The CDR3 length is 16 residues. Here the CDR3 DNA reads TGCGCCAGCAGCTTGGATGGGTCAGACACAACAGATACGCAGTATTTT. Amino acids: CASSLDGSDTTDTQYF.

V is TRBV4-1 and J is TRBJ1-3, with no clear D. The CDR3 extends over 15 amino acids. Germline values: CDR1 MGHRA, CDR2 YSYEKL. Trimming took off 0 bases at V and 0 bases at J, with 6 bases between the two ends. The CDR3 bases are TGCGCCAGCAGCCAAGATAGAGGCTCTGGAAACACCATATATTTT. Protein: CASSQDRGSGNTIYF.